This T cell receptor (beta chain) was captured by sequencing in a study of metastatic and nonmetastatic thyroid tumors. As for the study in general: Malignant thyroid and benign thyroid patients provided blood and tumor or nodule tissue whose repertoires were compared. Study-wide findings and caveats: According to reports, the diversity of TCR beta was significantly higher in malignant thyroid tumors than in benign nodules, and this held in both blood and tumor samples.

Germline V gene data show CDR1 as MNHNY and CDR2 as SVGAGI (reference sequence). The CDR3 is 14 amino acids. Each patient went into thyroid surgery without having received any treatment. In the original processing: Clinicopathological groups of papillary thyroid cancer showed CDR3 differences that were used to build a distant-metastasis classifier. TCRdb re-clonotyped the PCR reads through MiXCR. Clone size and V and J calls follow TCRdb, not the original study. The sample lists about 45,000 clones; around 4% were seen once. Comment on this clone: The target antigen is unknown. Germline is not matched at one junction end, which may reflect a read error.

Sample: blood. The chain carries TRBV6-6 and TRBJ1-1; D is unclear. The receptor comes from a female donor with papillary thyroid cancer or a benign thyroid nodule (not recorded which). Some clones in this sample may be carry-over from other donors' samples. The DNA for the CDR3 is TGTGCCAGCAGTTACTCGCAAGGGAACACTAAAGCTTTCTTT. This gives the protein CASSYSQGNTKAFF.